This T cell receptor beta chain appears in the sequencing data of a study of sequential checkpoint blockade in melanoma. The protocol was immunoSEQ multiplex PCR, while the TCRdb copy is restricted to in-frame clones and leaves out a portion. The repertoire consists of around 34,000 clones, with 82% occurring once and the leading ten covering 18%. Treatment: randomized to nivolumab then ipilimumab (arm A) or the reverse (arm B). Source: CD8+ T cells sorted from blood (inferred from file names), taken from a patient given nivolumab and ipilimumab in sequence. This TCR was recovered from a human donor with melanoma.

CDR3 residues: CASSIGRKGTYEQYF. The DNA of the CDR3 is TGTGCCAGTAGTATAGGCCGAAAGGGGACCTACGAGCAGTACTTC. V and J are TRBV19 and TRBJ2-7; D may be TRBD1 (5 bases). CDR3 length: 15 residues. V lost 1 base and J 2 bases, leaving 12 bases between the germline ends. CDR1 is LNHDA, CDR2 SQIVND, per germline (reference sequence).